These 6 T cell receptor beta chains came from one sample sequenced in a study of identical twins. TCRdb processed the 5' RACE reads anew with MiXCR; each CDR3 protein has one entry. The sample holds 1.5 million to 2 million distinct CDR3 sequences, about 32% seen once. The specimen sequenced was cord blood. The origin of the receptors is a newborn girl in good health.

This clonotype was detected a few times. V usage is TRBV10-3 and J usage is TRBJ2-1; perhaps TRBD1 as D (7 bases). Germline lookup yields CDR1 ENHRY and CDR2 SYGVKD. The CDR3 sequence is 12 residues long. V was trimmed by 8 bases and J by 6 bases, leaving 11 bases between them. The CDR3 nucleotides read TGTGCCATCTCCAGGGGGGCCAATGAGCAGTTCTTC. Encoded protein: CAISRGANEQFF.

The chain combines TRBV20-1 with TRBJ2-1; D may be TRBD1 or TRBD2 (5 bases each). The germline V and J ends were trimmed by 4 bases and 7 bases, with 11 bases remaining between them. In germline, CDR1 is DFQATT, CDR2 SNEGSKA (reference sequence). The CDR3 extends over 12 amino acids. The chain's CDR3 is CSATGAENEQFF. CDR3 DNA: TGCAGTGCTACCGGGGCCGAGAATGAGCAGTTCTTC.

This clonotype has a handful of counts. The gene calls are TRBV6-5 and TRBJ1-5; 7 bases agree with TRBD1. The CDR3 consists of 14 residues. V was pared by 6 bases and J by 3 bases, with 5 bases of the junction left unmatched. Germline V CDR1 and CDR2: MNHEY, SVGAGI. Written as DNA, the CDR3 is TGTGCCAGCAGCAGGGGACAGTTCAATCAGCCCCAGCATTTT. It translates to CASSRGQFNQPQHF.

This clonotype has a handful of counts. The V call is TRBV24-1, the J call TRBJ2-5; TRBD1 is a possible D gene (5 bases). CDR3 length: 16 residues. CDR1 and CDR2 (germline): KGHDR, SFDVKD. V was trimmed by 4 bases and J by 4 bases, leaving 18 bases between them. The CDR3 loop is CATSDIGHPRGETQYF. Here the CDR3 DNA reads TGTGCCACCAGTGACATTGGACACCCAAGAGGAGAGACCCAGTACTTC.

This clonotype appeared a few times. CDR3 nucleotides: TGTGCCAGCAGTTCAGCGGGAGTTAGCGTTGGTGAGCAGTTCTTC. It translates to CASSSAGVSVGEQFF. The chain joins TRBV28 to TRBJ2-1, with 8 bases identical to TRBD2. This CDR3 spans 15 amino acids. The V gene end was trimmed by 4 bases and the J gene end by 9 bases; junction bases not matched to a gene: 11. The germline V gene encodes CDR1 MDHEN and CDR2 SYDVKM.

The chain has TRBV5-1 and TRBJ2-1; 9 nucleotides align to TRBD2. CDR1 and CDR2 from the germline V gene are SGHRS and YFSETQ. Trimming at V came to 7 bases and at J to 8 bases, leaving 13 bases not matched to a gene. This CDR3 has 15 amino acids. In DNA form, the CDR3 reads TGCGCCAGCGCCCCTTTGGCGGGGGGGCCCTATGAGCAGTTCTTC. Translated, it gives CASAPLAGGPYEQFF.